A single sample gave rise to the 30 T cell receptor beta chains below, sequenced in a study of CD8+CD57+ T cells in acquired aplastic anemia. The use of genomic DNA as template underpinned the TCR beta VDJ and CDR3 profiling. TCRdb used MiXCR to reprocess the reads, holding one entry per CDR3 protein. Of 200,000 to 250,000 distinct CDR3 sequences listed, 40% to 50% are singletons. Selection for sequencing was limited to patients who had shown CD8+CD57+ cell expansion by flow cytometry. Sequencing was performed on sorted CD4+, CD8+, or CD8+CD57+ T cells (not recorded which) from PBMCs. The receptors were gathered from a human donor with aplastic anemia.

This sequence joins TRBV9 and TRBJ2-3; D possibly uses TRBD1 or TRBD2 (5 bases each). From germline, CDR1 is SGDLS and CDR2 YYNGEE. This CDR3 comprises 13 residues. Trimming shortened V by 3 bases and J by 6 bases, and 11 bases separated the two germline ends. This CDR3 reads CASSAQGDDTQYF. CDR3 in DNA: TGTGCCAGCAGCGCGCAGGGAGACGATACGCAGTATTTT.

In its sample, this clonotype was seen a few times. The chain couples TRBV7-9 to TRBJ2-3, with 7 bases matching TRBD2. The CDR3 contains 13 residues. V lost 11 bases to trimming and J lost 0 bases; unmatched junction nucleotides: 5. Germline V lookup: CDR1 SEHNR, CDR2 FQNEAQ (reference sequence). The CDR3 coding sequence is TGTGCCGGGAGTAGCGGGAGCACAGATACGCAGTATTTT. Amino acid sequence: CAGSSGSTDTQYF.

This clonotype turned up a few times. The CDR3 here is CATSRDLRGGSYNEQFF. The DNA for the CDR3 is TGTGCCACCAGCAGAGATTTGCGGGGGGGCTCCTACAATGAGCAGTTCTTC. The rearrangement uses TRBV15 and TRBJ2-1; 9 bases agree with TRBD2. The CDR3 has 17 amino acids. Trimming removed 0 bases from V and 0 bases from J; junction bases left unmatched: 3. Germline CDR1 reads LNHNV; CDR2 reads YYDKDF (reference sequence).

V gene TRBV20-1 combines with J gene TRBJ2-7, with TRBD2 matching over 7 bases. The J segment lost 2 bases and the V segment lost 3 bases, leaving 4 bases of the junction unmatched. Germline CDR1 is DFQATT and CDR2 is SNEGSKA (reference sequence). The CDR3 is made up of 13 amino acids. CDR3: CSASGEGTYEQYF. CDR3 nucleotide sequence: TGCAGTGCTAGTGGGGAGGGGACCTACGAGCAGTACTTC.

Turning to this clonotype: An end of the junction does not agree with germline; a read error may underlie this. The rearrangement joins TRBV7-3 to TRBJ1-4; D is ambiguous. The germline CDR1 and CDR2 sequences are SGHTA and FQGTGA. CDR3 length: 16 residues. CDR3 residues: CASSQADAATDEKPFF. The CDR3 nucleotides are TGTGCCAGCAGCCAAGCCGATGCCGCAACTGATGAAAAACCGTTTTTT.

This clonotype has more than one count but fewer than ten. The genes are TRBV9 and TRBJ1-4; no reliable D call. Between the trimmed V and J ends, which lost 2 bases and 4 bases, there was a span of 12 bases. This CDR3 is built from 15 residues. Germline CDR1 is SGDLS and CDR2 is YYNGEE. CDR3 nucleotides: TGTGCCAGCAGCGTTGGTGCCGGGAGTAATGAAAAACTGTTTTTT. Translating gives CASSVGAGSNEKLFF.

Many counts were recorded for this clonotype. The chain links TRBV7-9 to TRBJ1-5; D gene ambiguous. The CDR3 is made up of 14 amino acids. CDR1 SEHNR and CDR2 FQNEAQ come from the germline V gene (reference sequence). With 1 base removed from V and 6 bases from J, the gap between germline ends came to 10 bases. The CDR3 loop reads CASSLGRHAQPQHF. CDR3 nucleotides: TGTGCCAGCAGCTTAGGGCGTCATGCTCAGCCCCAGCATTTT.

This chain connects TRBV12-3 or TRBV12-4 to TRBJ1-3; D may be TRBD1 (5 bases). This CDR3 region has 15 residues. Between the trimmed V and J ends, which lost 4 bases and 6 bases, there was a span of 16 bases. CDR3 sequence (DNA): TGTGCCAGCAGTTCACGGGACCGGCGGCTAAACACCATATATTTT. It yields the protein CASSSRDRRLNTIYF.

The chain is built from TRBV7-9 and TRBJ1-1, with no clear D. V was pared by 5 bases and J by 0 bases, with 13 bases between. Germline V CDR1 and CDR2: SEHNR, FQNEAQ (reference sequence). The CDR3 is made up of 15 amino acids. The CDR3: CASSPVDGMNTEAFF. The CDR3 DNA is TGTGCCAGCAGCCCGGTTGATGGGATGAACACTGAAGCTTTCTTT.

This clonotype was recorded a few times. V and J are TRBV2 and TRBJ2-7; TRBD1 is a possible D gene (6 bases). With 6 bases removed from V and 1 base from J, the gap between germline ends came to 13 bases. The germline CDR1 and CDR2 sequences are SNHLY and FYNNEI. This CDR3 is built from 14 residues. Here the CDR3 reads CASRGAGLSYEQYF. DNA of the CDR3: TGTGCCAGCAGGGGGGCAGGGTTGTCCTACGAGCAGTACTTC.

In this sample, this clonotype turned up many times. V and J are TRBV19 and TRBJ2-1; 10 positions match TRBD2. The V gene's germline CDR1 is LNHDA and CDR2 SQIVND (reference sequence). The CDR3 loop spans 16 amino acids. V gave up 7 bases and J gave up 9 bases; unmatched junction bases: 15. The CDR3 here is CASKPPSGGRAGEQFF. Here the CDR3 DNA reads TGTGCCAGTAAGCCTCCTAGCGGGGGCCGGGCTGGTGAGCAGTTCTTC.

The chain joins TRBV7-9 to TRBJ2-5; 8 positions match TRBD1. Germline lookup yields CDR1 SEHNR and CDR2 FQNEAQ (reference sequence). The CDR3 sequence is 16 residues long. V trimming: 3 bases; J trimming: 3 bases; junction bases outside the gene matches: 9. For the CDR3, the DNA is TGTGCCAGCAGCTTCACCTCCGGACAGGGAAAAGAGACCCAGTACTTC. Protein sequence: CASSFTSGQGKETQYF.

This clonotype was seen only a few times. The V gene is TRBV20-1, the J gene TRBJ1-1; D is uncertain. Per germline, CDR1 DFQATT and CDR2 SNEGSKA (reference sequence). The V end was cut by 3 bases, the J end by 1 base, with 3 bases between. The CDR3 loop spans 11 amino acids. CDR3: CSARRNTEAFF. Written as DNA, the CDR3 is TGCAGTGCTAGGCGGAACACTGAAGCTTTCTTT.

This clonotype was seen more than once but under ten times. The rearrangement joins TRBV4-2 to TRBJ2-2, with D possibly matching TRBD1 (5 bases). Per germline, CDR1 LGHNA and CDR2 YNFKEQ. Trimming shortened V by 6 bases and J by 5 bases, and 13 bases separated the two germline ends. The CDR3 runs to 14 residues. CDR3 region: CASSESGSTGELFF. CDR3 nucleotide sequence: TGTGCCAGCAGTGAATCAGGGTCGACCGGGGAGCTGTTTTTT.

This clonotype was seen repeatedly, ten times or more. The rearrangement joins TRBV7-9 to TRBJ2-7, with D possibly TRBD2 on 6 matching bases. Trimming pared 3 bases from V and 2 bases from J, leaving 11 bases between. The V gene's germline CDR1 is SEHNR and CDR2 FQNEAQ (reference sequence). The CDR3 length is 14 residues. The CDR3 sequence is CASSFGGPTYEQYF. In DNA form, the CDR3 reads TGTGCCAGCAGCTTCGGGGGACCAACCTACGAGCAGTACTTC.

This clonotype was recorded many times. V is TRBV4-3 and J is TRBJ1-1, with D hard to call. Per germline, CDR1 LGHNA and CDR2 YSLEER. V was trimmed by 1 base and J by 2 bases, leaving 11 bases between them. This CDR3 is built from 15 residues. CDR3 in amino acids: CASSQGVQPNTEAFF. CDR3 nucleotides: TGCGCCAGCAGCCAAGGCGTACAACCAAACACTGAAGCTTTCTTT.

Turning to this clonotype: A junction end diverges from the germline sequence, so it may reflect a read error. The chain couples TRBV7-8 to TRBJ2-1, with D unclear. Germline values: CDR1 SGHVS, CDR2 FQNEAQ. This CDR3 is 16 amino acids long. The CDR3 coding sequence is TGTGCCAGCAGCTTAACCGAACCAAGCTCCCACAATGAGCAGTTCTTC. Its translation is CASSLTEPSSHNEQFF.

This clonotype was seen repeatedly, ten times or more. This chain uses TRBV29-1 with TRBJ1-2; D is ambiguous. V was pared by 3 bases and J by 8 bases, with 13 bases between. The CDR3 consists of 12 residues. The germline CDR1 and CDR2 sequences are SQVTM and ANQGSEA. The CDR3 sequence: CSVDRGSRGYTF. DNA of the CDR3: TGCAGCGTTGATCGTGGATCCCGCGGCTACACCTTC.

The chain couples TRBV6-2 or TRBV6-3 to TRBJ1-2, with D unclear. V was shortened by 0 bases and J by 3 bases, with 5 bases between the two germline ends. The CDR3 spans 13 residues. Germline assignment: CDR1 MNHEY and CDR2 SVGEGT. CDR3 amino acids: CASSYSDDYGYTF. CDR3 in DNA: TGTGCCAGCAGTTACTCGGACGACTATGGCTACACCTTC.

Many counts were recorded for this clonotype. The rearrangement links TRBV7-9 to TRBJ1-1; possible D gene TRBD1, 5 bases. This CDR3 is built from 11 residues. V lost 10 bases and J 6 bases, leaving 12 bases between the germline ends. Germline CDR1 and CDR2: SEHNR and FQNEAQ (reference sequence). The CDR3: CATRGGAEAFF. The CDR3 nucleotides read TGTGCCACCCGTGGGGGGGCTGAAGCTTTCTTT.

Comments on this clonotype: An end of the junction differs from the germline gene, which may be a read error. The chain recombines TRBV10-3 with TRBJ1-4, with no clear D. The CDR3 has 14 amino acids. CDR1 and CDR2 from the germline V gene are ENHRY and SYGVKD. Written as DNA, the CDR3 is TGTGCCAGCAGTGAAATACCCGGGAGTGAAAAACTGTTTTTT. This encodes CASSEIPGSEKLFF.

Ten or more counts support this clonotype. The V gene is TRBV29-1, the J gene TRBJ1-3; 7 nucleotides align to TRBD1. The CDR3 is made up of 16 amino acids. Germline V gene sequence: CDR1 SQVTM, CDR2 ANQGSEA. V dropped 6 bases and J dropped 2; count of bases not matched to a gene: 13. CDR3 DNA sequence: TGCAGCGTCGATAGCCCCGACAGGGCCACTGGAAACACCATATATTTT. Protein: CSVDSPDRATGNTIYF.

This clonotype was recorded many times. CDR3 amino acids: CASRSGSSYEQYF. The CDR3 DNA reads TGTGCCAGCAGAAGCGGCAGCTCCTACGAGCAGTACTTC. The chain is built from TRBV28 and TRBJ2-7; the D gene is possibly TRBD2 (5 bases). CDR1 is MDHEN and CDR2 is SYDVKM in the germline V gene. The CDR3 spans 13 residues. V lost 6 bases and J lost 0, with 9 bases in between.

The sample holds many counts of this clonotype. CDR3 nucleotides: TGTGCCAGCAGCTTAGGAGAATCGTATAGCAATCAGCCCCAGCATTTT. It yields the protein CASSLGESYSNQPQHF. V is TRBV11-2 and J is TRBJ1-5, with D unclear. Germline values: CDR1 SGHAT, CDR2 FQNNGV. V lost 1 base to trimming and J lost 0 bases, with 10 bases between them. The CDR3 has 16 amino acids.

This clonotype showed up just once. The V and J genes are TRBV20-1 and TRBJ1-1; TRBD1 is a possible D gene (5 bases). CDR1 is DFQATT, CDR2 SNEGSKA, per germline (reference sequence). Between the trimmed V and J ends, which lost 2 bases and 3 bases, there was a span of 19 bases. This CDR3 has 16 residues. CDR3 sequence: CSARSQGEEMHTEAFF. CDR3 sequence (DNA): TGCAGTGCTAGATCCCAAGGGGAGGAGATGCACACTGAAGCTTTCTTT.

This chain connects TRBV7-7 to TRBJ2-7; D gene uncertain. The CDR3 is 15 residues long. V dropped 2 bases and J dropped 0 bases, with 11 bases sitting between them. Germline CDR1 and CDR2: SSHAT and FNYEAQ (reference sequence). Here the CDR3 reads CASSLRNSTSYEQYF. The CDR3 region has the DNA TGTGCCAGCAGCTTAAGGAACAGTACCTCCTACGAGCAGTACTTC.

The gene calls are TRBV19 and TRBJ1-6; 7 bases align to TRBD1. The CDR3 is made up of 15 amino acids. Germline lookup yields CDR1 LNHDA and CDR2 SQIVND (reference sequence). V lost 1 base, J lost 7 bases, and 4 bases stayed unmatched. The CDR3 DNA reads TGTGCCAGTAGTATAGGGGACAGAATGAATTCACCCCTCCACTTT. This codes for CASSIGDRMNSPLHF. Complete variable domain (other parts from reference TRBV19 and TRBJ1-6): DGGITQSPKYLFRKEGQNVTLSCEQNLNHDAMYWYRQDPGQGLRLIYYSQIVNDFQKGDIAEGYSVSREKKESFPLTVTSAQKNPTAFYLCASSIGDRMNSPLHFGNGTRLTVT.

This clonotype was seen repeatedly, ten times or more. Sequence at one end of the junction differs from germline and may be a read error. The chain combines TRBV7-7 with TRBJ2-5; weak D call: TRBD1 (6 bases). Per the germline V gene, CDR1 is SSHAT and CDR2 is FNYEAQ (reference sequence). The CDR3 sequence is 15 residues long. This chain's CDR3 is CASKRVTGLSETQYF. In DNA form, the CDR3 reads TGTGCTAGCAAAAGAGTGACAGGCCTATCCGAGACCCAGTACTTC.

This clonotype was recorded many times. The chain uses TRBV12-3 or TRBV12-4 and TRBJ1-6; the match to TRBD1 covers 8 bases. This CDR3 has 14 residues. V lost 2 bases to trimming and J lost 7 bases; unmatched junction nucleotides: 1. The CDR3 nucleotides read TGTGCCAGCAGTTTAAGACAGGGGAATTCACCCCTCCACTTT. This encodes CASSLRQGNSPLHF.

The chain recombines TRBV15 with TRBJ1-4; TRBD1 is a possible D gene (5 bases). This CDR3 spans 15 amino acids. Looked up from germline, CDR1 is LNHNV and CDR2 is YYDKDF (reference sequence). Trimming took off 10 bases at V and 4 bases at J, with 19 bases between the two ends. The CDR3 region is CASSLGQGVNEKLFF. DNA of the CDR3: TGTGCCAGCAGTTTGGGGCAGGGTGTTAATGAAAAACTGTTTTTT.